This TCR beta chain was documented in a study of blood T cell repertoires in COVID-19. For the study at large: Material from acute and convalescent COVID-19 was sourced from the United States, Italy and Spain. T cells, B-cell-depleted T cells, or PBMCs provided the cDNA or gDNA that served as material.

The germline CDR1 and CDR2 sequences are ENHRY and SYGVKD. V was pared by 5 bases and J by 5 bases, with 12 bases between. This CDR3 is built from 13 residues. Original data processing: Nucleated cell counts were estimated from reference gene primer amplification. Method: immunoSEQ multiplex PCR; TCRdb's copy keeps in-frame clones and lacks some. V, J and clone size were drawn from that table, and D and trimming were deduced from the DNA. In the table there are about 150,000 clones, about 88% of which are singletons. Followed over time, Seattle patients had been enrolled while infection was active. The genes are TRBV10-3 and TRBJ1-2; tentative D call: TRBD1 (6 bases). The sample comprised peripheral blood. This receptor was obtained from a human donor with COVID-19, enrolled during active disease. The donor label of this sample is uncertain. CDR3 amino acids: CAISSGDGYGYTF. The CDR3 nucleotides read TGTGCCATCAGTTCAGGGGACGGTTATGGCTACACCTTC.